A selection of T cell receptor beta chains follows, all from one sample in a study of immune evolution from preneoplasia to lung adenocarcinoma. Here immunoSEQ multiplex PCR was the method, and the copy in TCRdb shows in-frame clones only, minus some. The profile shows 2,000 to 2,500 clones, 70% to 80% of them singletons. Sequencing input: FFPE minimally invasive lung adenocarcinoma tissue. All receptors come from a person in their sixties or seventies with lung adenocarcinoma. Both conserved end residues are part of each CDR3. Fields, in order: CDR3 DNA, CDR3 protein, V gene, clone size, J gene, D gene. D genes are given only for firm matches. Size values are once, few and many counts, or a class for expanded clones, and some rows have none.

CDR3nt: TGTGCCAGTAGTATAGATCTGGAACAGGTTCACACCGGGGAGCTGTTTTTT
CDR3aa: CASSIDLEQVHTGELFF
v_gene: TRBV19
abundance: few
j_gene: TRBJ2-2
d_gene: .

CDR3nt: TGTGCCAGCAGCTTGGGACACGCAGTATATGGCTACACCTTC
CDR3aa: CASSLGHAVYGYTF
v_gene: TRBV5-6
abundance: few
j_gene: TRBJ1-2
d_gene: .

CDR3nt: TGTGCCAGCAGTTACAGGAGCGGGGGTTACAATGAGCAGTTCTTC
CDR3aa: CASSYRSGGYNEQFF
v_gene: TRBV6-6
abundance: .
j_gene: TRBJ2-1
d_gene: TRBD2

CDR3nt: TGCAGCGTCGGACAGGGGACAGATACGCAGTATTTT
CDR3aa: CSVGQGTDTQYF
v_gene: TRBV29-1
abundance: once
j_gene: TRBJ2-3
d_gene: TRBD1

CDR3nt: TGCGCCAGCAGCCAACCGGGATCCCAAGAGACCCAGTACTTC
CDR3aa: CASSQPGSQETQYF
v_gene: TRBV4-1
abundance: few
j_gene: TRBJ2-5
d_gene: .

CDR3nt: TGTGCCAGCAGCCCGGGGACCGGCGAGCAGTACTTC
CDR3aa: CASSPGTGEQYF
v_gene: TRBV7-2
abundance: .
j_gene: TRBJ2-7
d_gene: .

CDR3nt: TGTGCCAGCAGCAAAGGGAAGGGACTCAGAGAGAACTATGGCTACACCTTC
CDR3aa: CASSKGKGLRENYGYTF
v_gene: TRBV21-1
abundance: once
j_gene: TRBJ1-2
d_gene: .

CDR3nt: TGCAGCGTTGAAGTAGAGTCGGGTTCTGAAGCTTTCTTT
CDR3aa: CSVEVESGSEAFF
v_gene: TRBV29-1
abundance: .
j_gene: TRBJ1-1
d_gene: .

CDR3nt: TGTGCCAGCAGCTCTCAGGGCAATGAGCAGTTCTTC
CDR3aa: CASSSQGNEQFF
v_gene: TRBV11-2
abundance: .
j_gene: TRBJ2-1
d_gene: .

CDR3nt: TGCGCCAGCAGCCAAGAAGGTTGGGGACTAGAAGAGTACAACACCGGGGAGCTGTTTTTT
CDR3aa: CASSQEGWGLEEYNTGELFF
v_gene: TRBV4-3
abundance: .
j_gene: TRBJ2-2
d_gene: TRBD2

CDR3nt: TGTGCCAGTAGTGTCACCTCCGGGACACGGAATTTCTACGAGCAGTACTTC
CDR3aa: CASSVTSGTRNFYEQYF
v_gene: TRBV19
abundance: .
j_gene: TRBJ2-7
d_gene: .

CDR3nt: TGCGCCAGCAGCCAAGAACACAGGACGGGGAAGCCCCAGCATTTT
CDR3aa: CASSQEHRTGKPQHF
v_gene: TRBV4-1
abundance: .
j_gene: TRBJ1-5
d_gene: .

CDR3nt: TGCGCCAGCAGCCAAGAAAGGACAGGGAACTATGGCTACACCTTC
CDR3aa: CASSQERTGNYGYTF
v_gene: TRBV4-3
abundance: .
j_gene: TRBJ1-2
d_gene: TRBD1

CDR3nt: TGTGCCAGCTCACCTCGGGACGGAGTAACTCCCCTCCACTTT
CDR3aa: CASSPRDGVTPLHF
v_gene: TRBV18
abundance: few
j_gene: TRBJ1-6
d_gene: .

CDR3nt: TGTGCCAGCAGTTTACGACAGGGGGCCGACGAGCAGTACTTC
CDR3aa: CASSLRQGADEQYF
v_gene: TRBV27
abundance: few
j_gene: TRBJ2-7
d_gene: TRBD1

CDR3nt: TGTGCCAGCAGTTTATCATCGGTAGCGGGGCGGCGGGAGCAGTACTTC
CDR3aa: CASSLSSVAGRREQYF
v_gene: TRBV27
abundance: .
j_gene: TRBJ2-7
d_gene: TRBD2

CDR3nt: TGCGCCAGCACCCAGGGGGGGATCGGGAACACTGAAGCTTTCTTT
CDR3aa: CASTQGGIGNTEAFF
v_gene: TRBV5-1
abundance: few
j_gene: TRBJ1-1
d_gene: TRBD1

CDR3nt: TGTGCCAGCAGTTACTCGGGACAGTGTAATGAAAAACTGTTTTTT
CDR3aa: CASSYSGQCNEKLFF
v_gene: TRBV6-5
abundance: .
j_gene: TRBJ1-4
d_gene: TRBD1

CDR3nt: TGTGCCAGCAGCCCCGGGACGACAGATACGCAGTATTTT
CDR3aa: CASSPGTTDTQYF
v_gene: TRBV11-3
abundance: .
j_gene: TRBJ2-3
d_gene: .

CDR3nt: TGCAGCGTTGAAACAGCTTACGAGCAGTACTTC
CDR3aa: CSVETAYEQYF
v_gene: TRBV29-1
abundance: few
j_gene: TRBJ2-7
d_gene: .

CDR3nt: TGCGCCAGCAGCCAAGGAAGGACTCTCGAGCAGTACTTC
CDR3aa: CASSQGRTLEQYF
v_gene: TRBV4-1
abundance: .
j_gene: TRBJ2-7
d_gene: .

CDR3nt: TGTGCCAGCAGCCAAGATCTCCCATACGAGCAGTACTTC
CDR3aa: CASSQDLPYEQYF
v_gene: TRBV4-2
abundance: few
j_gene: TRBJ2-7
d_gene: .

CDR3nt: TGCGCCAGCAGCCCTGGGACAGGGAATAGCCGAAGCAATCAGCCCCAGCATTTT
CDR3aa: CASSPGTGNSRSNQPQHF
v_gene: TRBV4-1
abundance: .
j_gene: TRBJ1-5
d_gene: TRBD1

CDR3nt: TGTGCCAGCAGTTTCCGGACCGGGACAGGGTTATACGAGCAGTACTTC
CDR3aa: CASSFRTGTGLYEQYF
v_gene: TRBV28
abundance: .
j_gene: TRBJ2-7
d_gene: TRBD1

CDR3nt: TGTGCCAGCACCCGGACAGGGGGCGTAGAGACCCAGTACTTC
CDR3aa: CASTRTGGVETQYF
v_gene: TRBV6-6
abundance: once
j_gene: TRBJ2-5
d_gene: TRBD1

CDR3nt: TGTGCCAGCTCACCTACTTCAGGGGTGTTCGCTGAAGCTTTCTTT
CDR3aa: CASSPTSGVFAEAFF
v_gene: TRBV18
abundance: once
j_gene: TRBJ1-1
d_gene: .

CDR3nt: TGTGCCAGCAGCCGGACTTGGAAGAGCACAGATACGCAGTATTTT
CDR3aa: CASSRTWKSTDTQYF
v_gene: TRBV4-2
abundance: .
j_gene: TRBJ2-3
d_gene: .

CDR3nt: TGTGCCAGCAGTTTAAGTACAGGGGGCGGTTACGAGCAGTACTTC
CDR3aa: CASSLSTGGGYEQYF
v_gene: TRBV27
abundance: .
j_gene: TRBJ2-7
d_gene: TRBD1

CDR3nt: TGTGCTAGCAGCTTATTGGGAATTAGCACAGATACGCAGTATTTT
CDR3aa: CASSLLGISTDTQYF
v_gene: TRBV7-7
abundance: .
j_gene: TRBJ2-3
d_gene: .

CDR3nt: TGTGCCAGCAGCTCCCTGACAGGGTACACCGGGGAGCTGTTTTTT
CDR3aa: CASSSLTGYTGELFF
v_gene: TRBV7-9
abundance: .
j_gene: TRBJ2-2
d_gene: TRBD1

CDR3nt: TGTGCCAGCACCACCGGGACAGGACTTTATGAAGCTTTCTTT
CDR3aa: CASTTGTGLYEAFF
v_gene: TRBV7-9
abundance: .
j_gene: TRBJ1-1
d_gene: TRBD1

CDR3nt: TGCGCCAGCAGCTTGGAAGGCAGGGGGTCTGAAGCTTTCTTT
CDR3aa: CASSLEGRGSEAFF
v_gene: TRBV5-1
abundance: .
j_gene: TRBJ1-1
d_gene: TRBD1

CDR3nt: TGTGCCAGCAGCTTAGATCCCTCGACGGACAATGAGCAGTTCTTC
CDR3aa: CASSLDPSTDNEQFF
v_gene: TRBV7-2
abundance: .
j_gene: TRBJ2-1
d_gene: .

CDR3nt: TGTGCCAGCAGCTTGGACTACGGGCGCTACGAGCAGTACTTC
CDR3aa: CASSLDYGRYEQYF
v_gene: TRBV5-8
abundance: few
j_gene: TRBJ2-7
d_gene: .

CDR3nt: TGTGCCATCAGTGAGCCGCTAGTCGGCGAGCAGTACTTC
CDR3aa: CAISEPLVGEQYF
v_gene: TRBV10-3
abundance: .
j_gene: TRBJ2-7
d_gene: .

CDR3nt: TGTGCCAGCAGTTCCCACGACAGGACGAACGAGCAGTACTTC
CDR3aa: CASSSHDRTNEQYF
v_gene: TRBV6-5
abundance: .
j_gene: TRBJ2-7
d_gene: .

CDR3nt: TGTGCCAGCAGTTTGACATCGGCGGGGGAAAAACTGTTTTTT
CDR3aa: CASSLTSAGEKLFF
v_gene: TRBV27
abundance: once
j_gene: TRBJ1-4
d_gene: .

CDR3nt: TGTGCCAGCAGTAAATGGACTAGCGGGGGACCCTCCTACGAGCAGTACTTC
CDR3aa: CASSKWTSGGPSYEQYF
v_gene: TRBV25-1
abundance: .
j_gene: TRBJ2-7
d_gene: TRBD2

CDR3nt: TGTGCCAGCAAAAGATGGAGCTCCTACGAGCAGTACTTC
CDR3aa: CASKRWSSYEQYF
v_gene: TRBV28
abundance: .
j_gene: TRBJ2-7
d_gene: .

CDR3nt: TGCGCCAGCAGCTTGGGTCTAGCCCAAGAGACCCAGTACTTC
CDR3aa: CASSLGLAQETQYF
v_gene: TRBV5-1
abundance: .
j_gene: TRBJ2-5
d_gene: .

CDR3nt: TGTGCCAGCAGTTTACTCAGGGGGCCGCAGTTCTTC
CDR3aa: CASSLLRGPQFF
v_gene: TRBV28
abundance: .
j_gene: TRBJ2-1
d_gene: TRBD1

CDR3nt: TGTGCCAGCAGCTTAGTTGGGGGTAGCGTCACTGAAGCTTTCTTT
CDR3aa: CASSLVGGSVTEAFF
v_gene: TRBV7-2
abundance: once
j_gene: TRBJ1-1
d_gene: .

CDR3nt: TGCGCCAGCAGCACACAAGGACAGGGGGCTCAGTGGAACACTGAAGCTTTCTTT
CDR3aa: CASSTQGQGAQWNTEAFF
v_gene: TRBV5-1
abundance: once
j_gene: TRBJ1-1
d_gene: TRBD1

CDR3nt: TGTGCCAGTAGTATTCCGGGACAGGGCCTCCGCGAGCAGTACTTC
CDR3aa: CASSIPGQGLREQYF
v_gene: TRBV19
abundance: .
j_gene: TRBJ2-7
d_gene: TRBD1

CDR3nt: TGTGCCAGCAGTTTTCGGACGACAGGGGGCGTAGAAGCTTTCTTT
CDR3aa: CASSFRTTGGVEAFF
v_gene: TRBV6-5
abundance: .
j_gene: TRBJ1-1
d_gene: TRBD1

CDR3nt: TGTGCCAGCAGTAAGAATCTGGGACTGACGAACACTGAAGCTTTCTTT
CDR3aa: CASSKNLGLTNTEAFF
v_gene: TRBV7-2
abundance: .
j_gene: TRBJ1-1
d_gene: .

CDR3nt: TGTGCCAGCAGCTTAGATGGGGCTGACAATGAGCAGTTCTTC
CDR3aa: CASSLDGADNEQFF
v_gene: TRBV11-1
abundance: .
j_gene: TRBJ2-1
d_gene: .

CDR3nt: TGTGCCAGCAGGACGACCGAACGCTATGGCTACACCTTC
CDR3aa: CASRTTERYGYTF
v_gene: TRBV2
abundance: .
j_gene: TRBJ1-2
d_gene: .

CDR3nt: TGCAGCGTTGCGTCCTCCGCCAGGGGGCGTAGCGGCTACACCTTC
CDR3aa: CSVASSARGRSGYTF
v_gene: TRBV29-1
abundance: .
j_gene: TRBJ1-2
d_gene: TRBD1

CDR3nt: TGTGCCAGAAGCCCCTGGGTCAGGGGGCCAGATATGAACACTGAAGCTTTCTTT
CDR3aa: CARSPWVRGPDMNTEAFF
v_gene: TRBV5-3
abundance: .
j_gene: TRBJ1-1
d_gene: TRBD1

CDR3nt: TGTGCCAGCAGCTTTGTCCAGCAGGGGTACGAGCAGTACTTC
CDR3aa: CASSFVQQGYEQYF
v_gene: TRBV7-9
abundance: few
j_gene: TRBJ2-7
d_gene: .

CDR3nt: TGTGCCAGCAGCAAGAATCAGGGCTACGAGCAGTACTTC
CDR3aa: CASSKNQGYEQYF
v_gene: TRBV28
abundance: .
j_gene: TRBJ2-7
d_gene: .

CDR3nt: TGTGCCAGCAGTATAGGAGAACTAGCCTACGAGCAGTACTTC
CDR3aa: CASSIGELAYEQYF
v_gene: TRBV7-9
abundance: .
j_gene: TRBJ2-7
d_gene: .

CDR3nt: TGTGCCTGGAGCGCCCGGACAGGGGCAACTAATGAAAAACTGTTTTTT
CDR3aa: CAWSARTGATNEKLFF
v_gene: TRBV30
abundance: .
j_gene: TRBJ1-4
d_gene: TRBD1